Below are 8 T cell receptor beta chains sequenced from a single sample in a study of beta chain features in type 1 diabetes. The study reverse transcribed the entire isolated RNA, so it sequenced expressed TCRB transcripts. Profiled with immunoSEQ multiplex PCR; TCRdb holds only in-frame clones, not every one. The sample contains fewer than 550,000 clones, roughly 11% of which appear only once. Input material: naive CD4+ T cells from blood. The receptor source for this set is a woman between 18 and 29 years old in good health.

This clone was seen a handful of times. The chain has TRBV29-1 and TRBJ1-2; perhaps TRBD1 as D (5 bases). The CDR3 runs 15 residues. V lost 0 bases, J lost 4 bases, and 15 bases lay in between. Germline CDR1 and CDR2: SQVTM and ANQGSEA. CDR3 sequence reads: CSVEDLFGGSYGYTF. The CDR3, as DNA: TGCAGCGTTGAAGATTTATTCGGGGGAAGCTATGGCTACACCTTC.

The DNA of the CDR3 is TGTGCTAGTGGTCCTCGGGGCAGCAATGAGCAGTTCTTC. Residues: CASGPRGSNEQFF. V gene TRBV12-5 combines with J gene TRBJ2-1; TRBD1 or TRBD2 may be the D gene (5 bases each). V was pared by 5 bases and J by 6 bases, with 11 bases between. Germline CDR1 LGHNT, CDR2 FRNRAP. The CDR3 covers 13 residues. Together with reference TRBV12-5 and TRBJ2-1, the CDR3 gives the full variable domain: DARVTQTPRHKVTEMGQEVTMRCQPILGHNTVFWYRQTMMQGLELLAYFRNRAPLDDSGMPKDRFSAEMPDATLATLKIQPSEPRDSAVYFCASGPRGSNEQFFGPGTRLTVL.

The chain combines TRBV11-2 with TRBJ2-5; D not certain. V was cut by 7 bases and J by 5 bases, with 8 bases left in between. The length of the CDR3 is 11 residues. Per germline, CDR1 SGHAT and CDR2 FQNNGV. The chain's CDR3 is CASTVGETQYF. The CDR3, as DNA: TGTGCCAGCACGGTGGGGGAGACCCAGTACTTC.

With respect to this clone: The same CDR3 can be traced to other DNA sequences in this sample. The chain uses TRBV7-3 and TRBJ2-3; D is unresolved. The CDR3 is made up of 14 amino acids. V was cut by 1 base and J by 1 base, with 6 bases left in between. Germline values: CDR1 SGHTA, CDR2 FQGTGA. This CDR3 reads CASSLNPGTDTQYF. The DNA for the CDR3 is TGTGCCAGCAGCTTAAACCCCGGCACAGATACGCAGTATTTT.

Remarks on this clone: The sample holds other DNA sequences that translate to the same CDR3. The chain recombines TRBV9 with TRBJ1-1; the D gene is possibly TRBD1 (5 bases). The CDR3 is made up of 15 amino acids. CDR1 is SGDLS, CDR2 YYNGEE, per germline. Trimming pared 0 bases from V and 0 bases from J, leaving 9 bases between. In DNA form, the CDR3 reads TGTGCCAGCAGCGTAGGAGGGACGGTGAACACTGAAGCTTTCTTT. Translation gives CASSVGGTVNTEAFF.

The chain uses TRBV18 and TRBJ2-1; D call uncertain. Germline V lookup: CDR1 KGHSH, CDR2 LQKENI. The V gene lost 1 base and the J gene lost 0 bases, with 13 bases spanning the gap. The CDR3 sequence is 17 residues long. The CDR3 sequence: CASSPQLSVASYNEQFF. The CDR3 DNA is TGTGCCAGCTCACCACAGTTGTCTGTGGCCTCCTACAATGAGCAGTTCTTC.

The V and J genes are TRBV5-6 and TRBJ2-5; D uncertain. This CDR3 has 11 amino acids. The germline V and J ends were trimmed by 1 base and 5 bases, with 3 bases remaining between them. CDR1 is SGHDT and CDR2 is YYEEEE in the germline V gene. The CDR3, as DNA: TGTGCCAGCAGCTTGTTTGAGACCCAGTACTTC. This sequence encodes CASSLFETQYF. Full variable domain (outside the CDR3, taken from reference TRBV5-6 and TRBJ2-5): DAGVTQSPTHLIKTRGQQVTLRCSPKSGHDTVSWYQQALGQGPQFIFQYYEEEERQRGNFPDRFSGHQFPNYSSELNVNALLLGDSALYLCASSLFETQYFGPGTRLLVL.

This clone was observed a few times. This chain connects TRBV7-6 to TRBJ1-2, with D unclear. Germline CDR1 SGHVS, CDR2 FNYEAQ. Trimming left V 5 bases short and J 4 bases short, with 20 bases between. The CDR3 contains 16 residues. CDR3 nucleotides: TGTGCCAGCAGCCCCCGTGGCGGCAGACACGGCTATGGCTACACCTTC. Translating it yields CASSPRGGRHGYGYTF.